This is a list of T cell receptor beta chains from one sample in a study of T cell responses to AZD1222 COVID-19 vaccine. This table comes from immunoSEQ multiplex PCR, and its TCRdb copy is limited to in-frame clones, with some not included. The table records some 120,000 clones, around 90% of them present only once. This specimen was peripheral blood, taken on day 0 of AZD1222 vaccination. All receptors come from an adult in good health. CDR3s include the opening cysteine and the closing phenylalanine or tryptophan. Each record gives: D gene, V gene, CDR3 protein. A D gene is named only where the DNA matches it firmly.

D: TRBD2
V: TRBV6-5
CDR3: CASRAGTSGSGEQFF

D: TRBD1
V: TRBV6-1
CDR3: CASSEAGGYGYTF

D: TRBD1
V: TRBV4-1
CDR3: CASSPGTGEDRIEKLFF

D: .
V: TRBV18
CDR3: CASSEGYSGNTIYF

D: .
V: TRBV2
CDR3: CASTLQGTPYEQYF

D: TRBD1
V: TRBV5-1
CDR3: CASSPVAGTGVSQPQHF

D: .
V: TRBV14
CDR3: CASSLKEGRNSPLHF

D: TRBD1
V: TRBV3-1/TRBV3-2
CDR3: CASSGRDRPNSPLHF

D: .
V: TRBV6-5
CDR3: CASSYSGGGYTF

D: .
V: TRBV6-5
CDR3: CASRPRGGGTGELFF

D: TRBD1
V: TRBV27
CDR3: CASSPGTGGNQPQHF

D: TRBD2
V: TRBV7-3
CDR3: CASSRLGAGGFETQYF

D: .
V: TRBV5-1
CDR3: CASSADSSGVGAAKNIQYF

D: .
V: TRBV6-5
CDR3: CASRETDRLNTEAFF

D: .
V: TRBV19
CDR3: CASSRQSNQPQHF

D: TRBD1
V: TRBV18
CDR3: CASSPGTAPDERSPLHF

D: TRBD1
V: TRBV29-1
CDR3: CSVGATGVLSSGANVLTF

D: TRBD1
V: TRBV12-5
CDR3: CASGLRGQVSAYNEQFF

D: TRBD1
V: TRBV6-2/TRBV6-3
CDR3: CASSPRQGKNTEAFF

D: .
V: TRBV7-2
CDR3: CASSSGPEAGEKLFF

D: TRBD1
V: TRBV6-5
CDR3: CASTPWDSRGETQYF

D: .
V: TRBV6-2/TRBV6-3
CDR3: CASSYRAGRGQPQHF

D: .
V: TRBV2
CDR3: CASSGGTGNQPQHF

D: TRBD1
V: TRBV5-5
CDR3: CASSLWGQGVNYGYTF

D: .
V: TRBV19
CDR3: CASSRSTAATNEKLFF

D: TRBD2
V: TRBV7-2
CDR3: CASSLGGLAGYNEQFF